A selection of T cell receptor beta chains follows, all from one sample in a study of cytomegalovirus exposure and HLA in healthy donors. Only in-frame clones appear in the TCRdb table, and some are missing; sequencing was by immunoSEQ multiplex PCR. This sample has 100,000 to 130,000 clones; 74% occur once, and the top ten carry 12% to 15%. Sequenced: PBMCs. These receptors came from a woman in her thirties or forties in good health and CMV-seropositive. Both conserved end residues are part of each CDR3. D genes are given only for firm matches. Clone size is stated in some rows and not others, as once, few, many or a class when expanded.

v_gene	d_gene	j_gene	abundance	CDR3nt	CDR3aa
TRBV6-5	TRBD1	TRBJ1-3	.	TGTGCCAGCAGTTACTCGAGACAGGGAGTCACCATATATTTT	CASSYSRQGVTIYF
TRBV19	TRBD1	TRBJ2-1	.	TGTGCCAGTAGGAGAGGGGACAGGGCAAATGAGCAGTTCTTC	CASRRGDRANEQFF
TRBV11-2	.	TRBJ1-2	.	TGTGCCAGCAGCTTAGAGGCAGGCGGGGGCTACACCTTC	CASSLEAGGGYTF
TRBV18	.	TRBJ1-1	.	TGTGCCAGCTCGTACAGGGTTGACACTGAAGCTTTCTTT	CASSYRVDTEAFF
TRBV5-1	TRBD2	TRBJ2-1	.	TGCGCCAGCAGCGATAAGCTAGCGGGGGCCTACAATGAGCAGTTCTTC	CASSDKLAGAYNEQFF
TRBV5-1	TRBD1	TRBJ1-5	few	TGCGCCAGCAGCCCAGGGACAGGCAATCAGCCCCAGCATTTT	CASSPGTGNQPQHF
TRBV5-5	.	TRBJ1-2	few	TGTGCCAGCAGCTTGGGTGTCTTAGCTAACTATGGCTACACCTTC	CASSLGVLANYGYTF
TRBV6-5	.	TRBJ1-1	.	TGTGCCAGCAGTTCCTCACTTGGACAGGAAGCTTTCTTT	CASSSSLGQEAFF
TRBV29-1	.	TRBJ2-5	few	TGCAGCGTTGATACAGGCTTAGGGGCCCAGTACTTC	CSVDTGLGAQYF
TRBV2	.	TRBJ1-6	.	TGTGCCAGCAGCGAACGGAGACTTAGCTCCTATAATTCACCCCTCCACTTT	CASSERRLSSYNSPLHF
TRBV7-3	TRBD2	TRBJ2-3	.	TGTGCCAGCAGCCCCGGGACTAGCGGATCCACAGATACGCAGTATTTT	CASSPGTSGSTDTQYF
TRBV6-1	TRBD1	TRBJ1-1	few	TGTGCCAGCAGTTCAGGGGGCTCTGAAGCTTTCTTT	CASSSGGSEAFF
TRBV5-1	TRBD2	TRBJ2-1	.	TGCGCCAGCAGCTCTGGGACTAGCGGGGGGCGAGCGTTCTTC	CASSSGTSGGRAFF
TRBV9	TRBD1	TRBJ2-2	.	TGTGCCAGCAGCGTAGGCCCGGGACAGGGGACTTACACCGGGGAGCTGTTTTTT	CASSVGPGQGTYTGELFF
TRBV15	.	TRBJ1-5	once	TGTGCCACCAGCAGGTATCGCAAGGCGACAGGCGATTTTGGCAATCAGCCCCAGCATTTT	CATSRYRKATGDFGNQPQHF
TRBV5-4	.	TRBJ1-6	.	TGTGCCAGCAGCTTGAACAGGGATAATTCACCCCTCCACTTT	CASSLNRDNSPLHF
TRBV25-1	.	TRBJ2-3	.	TGTGCCAGCAGTGCGTCAGATACGCAGTATTTT	CASSASDTQYF
TRBV10-1	TRBD1	TRBJ2-6	.	TGCGCCAGCAGTGGGACAGGGCCCTCTGGGGCCAACGTCCTGACTTTC	CASSGTGPSGANVLTF
TRBV6-5	.	TRBJ1-5	once	TGTGCCAGCAGTTTCCGACAGGGCAATCAGCCCCAGCATTTT	CASSFRQGNQPQHF
TRBV29-1	.	TRBJ1-2	few	TGCAGCGTTCTGGGCCACTATGGCTACACCTTC	CSVLGHYGYTF
TRBV7-2	TRBD2	TRBJ2-2	.	TGTGCCAGCAGCCCACTAGCGGGGCCCAACACCGGGGAGCTGTTTTTT	CASSPLAGPNTGELFF
TRBV18	.	TRBJ1-5	.	TGTGCCAGCTCACCAGGAGGGGACTATAGCAATCAGCCCCAGCATTTT	CASSPGGDYSNQPQHF
TRBV19	.	TRBJ2-5	.	TGTGCCAGTAGACCGGCGCACAGAGGGGAGACCCAGTACTTC	CASRPAHRGETQYF
TRBV25-1	TRBD1	TRBJ1-6	.	TGTGCCAGCAGTGGAGCGGACAGGGCTGAATATAATTCACCCCTCCACTTT	CASSGADRAEYNSPLHF
TRBV6-5	TRBD2	TRBJ2-1	.	TGTGCCAGCAGCCCCGGACTAGCGGGGGGGGATGAGCAGTTCTTC	CASSPGLAGGDEQFF
TRBV9	TRBD1	TRBJ2-3	once	TGTGCCAGCAGCACCAGTCCGGGACAGACTGTTATGAGGGGCACAGATACGCAGTATTTT	CASSTSPGQTVMRGTDTQYF
TRBV30	.	TRBJ1-1	.	TGTGCCTGGAGTGTATCCAGGAACACTGAAGCTTTCTTT	CAWSVSRNTEAFF
TRBV5-6	TRBD2	TRBJ2-1	once	TGTGCCAGCAGCCCCCGGGAGGGGGGCGAATACAATGAGCAGTTCTTC	CASSPREGGEYNEQFF
TRBV7-2	.	TRBJ2-1	.	TGTGCCAGCAGCCGTTCCAGACTGAAGTCCCACAATGAGCAGTTCTTC	CASSRSRLKSHNEQFF
TRBV4-1	TRBD1	TRBJ2-4	few	TGCGCCAGCAGCCAACCTCCGGGACAGGGTGGAAACATTCAGTACTTC	CASSQPPGQGGNIQYF
TRBV6-1	TRBD1	TRBJ1-1	few	TGTGCCAGCAGCATGGACAGGGCCATAGCTGAAGCTTTCTTT	CASSMDRAIAEAFF
TRBV5-1	.	TRBJ1-6	.	TGCGCCAGCAGCAGGGAGGGGGGTAGATCACCCCTCCACTTT	CASSREGGRSPLHF
TRBV5-6	.	TRBJ2-3	.	TGTGCCAGCAGCCCTGCCTCAGGGTCAGCAGATACGCAGTATTTT	CASSPASGSADTQYF
TRBV13	.	TRBJ1-1	once	TGTGCCAGCAGCGCTAAAAACAGGGAATACGAGGCTTTCTTT	CASSAKNREYEAFF
TRBV9	.	TRBJ1-2	.	TGTGCCAGCAGCCCCGACCTAGGGACACCCCAAGGCTACACCTTC	CASSPDLGTPQGYTF
TRBV28	.	TRBJ1-1	.	TGTGCCAGCAGTTTACGGTCCGGGACTGAAGCTTTCTTT	CASSLRSGTEAFF
TRBV9	TRBD1	TRBJ2-5	.	TGTGCCAGCAGCAGCGACCCGCAGGGGGACCAAGAGACCCAGTACTTC	CASSSDPQGDQETQYF
TRBV19	.	TRBJ1-2	few	TGTGCCAGTACTCCATGGGGAGACAACTATGGCTACACCTTC	CASTPWGDNYGYTF
TRBV5-6	TRBD1	TRBJ1-5	.	TGTGCCAGCAGAGAACCCGACAGGGGGCACGGTCAGCCCCAGCATTTT	CASREPDRGHGQPQHF
TRBV10-2	.	TRBJ1-6	few	TGCGCCATCCGCCCGGGACATTTTAATTCACCCCTCCACTTT	CAIRPGHFNSPLHF
TRBV7-2	TRBD2	TRBJ2-1	few	TGTGCCAGCAGCTCAGTGAGCGGGGGTACCTACAATGAGCAGTTCTTC	CASSSVSGGTYNEQFF
TRBV30	TRBD1	TRBJ1-1	.	TGTGCCTGGAAGGGGACAGGGGGCCAGGCTTTCTTT	CAWKGTGGQAFF
TRBV4-2	.	TRBJ2-7	.	TGTGCCAGCAGCCAAGAAGGTGGGGAGTTCTACGAGCAGTACTTC	CASSQEGGEFYEQYF
TRBV11-3	.	TRBJ1-2	.	TGTGCCAGCAGCTTAAGGGGACCGGGGGGTGGCTACACCTTC	CASSLRGPGGGYTF
TRBV5-1	.	TRBJ1-1	.	TGCGCCAGCAGCTTGACAGGGTTGAACACTGAAGCTTTCTTT	CASSLTGLNTEAFF
TRBV6-1	.	TRBJ1-5	few	TGTGCCAGCATGGAGGTAAGCAATCAGCCCCAGCATTTT	CASMEVSNQPQHF
TRBV5-8	TRBD1	TRBJ1-5	.	TGTGCCAGCAGCCAAACGGGACAGTCGTTTAATCAGCCCCAGCATTTT	CASSQTGQSFNQPQHF
TRBV27	.	TRBJ1-6	few	TGTGCCAGCAGTTTGGGAGGGGGGGCTGGTCTCCACTTT	CASSLGGGAGLHF
TRBV25-1	.	TRBJ1-6	.	TGTGCCAGCAAGCCGGGATCCGGGGATTCACCCCTCCACTTT	CASKPGSGDSPLHF
TRBV7-8	TRBD1	TRBJ2-7	.	TGTGCCAGCAGCACCCCGGGACAGGGTCACTACGAGCAGTACTTC	CASSTPGQGHYEQYF
TRBV5-1	TRBD1	TRBJ2-3	.	TGCGCCAGCAGAACAGGGGGCGAGAGCACAGATACGCAGTATTTT	CASRTGGESTDTQYF
TRBV25-1	TRBD1	TRBJ2-1	.	TGTGCCAGCAGTGAAATCGGGATGGGGGACAGGGTCAATGAGCAGTTCTTC	CASSEIGMGDRVNEQFF
TRBV9	.	TRBJ2-7	.	TGTGCCAGCAGCCCGAGCAGGGGCGAAGAGCAGTACTTC	CASSPSRGEEQYF
TRBV11-2	.	TRBJ1-4	.	TGTGCCAGCAGAGGTCCGGGAGCAACTAATGAAAAACTGTTTTTT	CASRGPGATNEKLFF
TRBV19	.	TRBJ2-7	.	TGTGCCAGTAGTACCCCGGGTGCCGAGCAGTACTTC	CASSTPGAEQYF
TRBV7-9	.	TRBJ1-2	.	TGTGCCAGCAGCCCACCGATCGGGACACGGAATGGCTACACCTTC	CASSPPIGTRNGYTF
TRBV10-3	TRBD1	TRBJ2-3	.	TGTGCCACCCGCCCGGGACAGGGAATTGATACGCAGTATTTT	CATRPGQGIDTQYF
TRBV6-1	.	TRBJ1-2	.	TGTGCCAGCAGTGAACCAGGTTATGGCTACACCTTC	CASSEPGYGYTF
TRBV4-1	.	TRBJ2-7	.	TGCGCCAGCAGCCAAGATGGCCCCCCGACAACCTACGAGCAGTACTTC	CASSQDGPPTTYEQYF
TRBV25-1	.	TRBJ2-6	.	TGTGCCAGCAGTGACAGTGCTGGGGCCAACGTCCTGACTTTC	CASSDSAGANVLTF